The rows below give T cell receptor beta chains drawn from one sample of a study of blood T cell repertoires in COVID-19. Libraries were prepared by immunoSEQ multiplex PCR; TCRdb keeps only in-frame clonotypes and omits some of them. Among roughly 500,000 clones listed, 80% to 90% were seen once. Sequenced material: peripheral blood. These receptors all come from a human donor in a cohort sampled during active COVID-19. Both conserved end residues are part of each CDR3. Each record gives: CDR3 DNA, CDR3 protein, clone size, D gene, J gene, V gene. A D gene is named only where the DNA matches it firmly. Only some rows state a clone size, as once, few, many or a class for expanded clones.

DNA: TGTGCCTGGAGTGTATCGACGGGGGACACTGAAGCTTTCTTT
CDR3: CAWSVSTGDTEAFF
size: NA
D: NA
J: TRBJ1-1
V: TRBV30

DNA: TGCGCCAGCAGCTTTTTTACAGGCGCAGAACAGCATTTT
CDR3: CASSFFTGAEQHF
size: NA
D: NA
J: TRBJ1-5
V: TRBV5-1

DNA: TGTGCCAGCAGTGGGGCTGGGGATGAAAAACTGTTTTTT
CDR3: CASSGAGDEKLFF
size: NA
D: NA
J: TRBJ1-4
V: TRBV9

DNA: TGTGCCAGCAGCTCGAGGCATCCCACCGGGGAGCTGTTTTTT
CDR3: CASSSRHPTGELFF
size: NA
D: NA
J: TRBJ2-2
V: TRBV7-3

DNA: TGTGCCAGCAGCCCTCGCCCGGGACAGCAAACCGGGGAGCTGTTTTTT
CDR3: CASSPRPGQQTGELFF
size: NA
D: TRBD1
J: TRBJ2-2
V: TRBV3-1/TRBV3-2

DNA: TGTGCCAGCAGTGACGGGACTGGCCGGAATGAGCAGTTCTTC
CDR3: CASSDGTGRNEQFF
size: NA
D: NA
J: TRBJ2-1
V: TRBV6-4

DNA: TGTGCCAGCAGCTTAATGGCAGAATCACCCCTCCACTTT
CDR3: CASSLMAESPLHF
size: NA
D: NA
J: TRBJ1-6
V: TRBV7-3

DNA: TGCGCCAGCAGCCTCACCAACCCGGGACAGGGGTCCGGTGAGCAGTTCTTC
CDR3: CASSLTNPGQGSGEQFF
size: NA
D: TRBD1
J: TRBJ2-1
V: TRBV5-1

DNA: TGTGCCTGGAGTTCTGGCTCGTCCTACGAGCAGTACTTC
CDR3: CAWSSGSSYEQYF
size: NA
D: NA
J: TRBJ2-7
V: TRBV30

DNA: TGTGCCAGTAGTATAAGATCCGGGACAGCCACAGATACGCAGTATTTT
CDR3: CASSIRSGTATDTQYF
size: many
D: TRBD1
J: TRBJ2-3
V: TRBV19

DNA: TGTGCCAGCACTCCGAGCGGGAGTATTAACACCGGGGAGCTGTTTTTT
CDR3: CASTPSGSINTGELFF
size: NA
D: TRBD2
J: TRBJ2-2
V: TRBV9

DNA: TGTGCCAGCAGCCAGGGGGGACAGGGGTACGAGCAGTACTTC
CDR3: CASSQGGQGYEQYF
size: NA
D: TRBD1
J: TRBJ2-7
V: TRBV7-8

DNA: TGTGCCAGCAGAACGCGGCAGAGCTCCTACAATGAGCAGTTCTTC
CDR3: CASRTRQSSYNEQFF
size: NA
D: NA
J: TRBJ2-1
V: TRBV27

DNA: TGTGCCATCAGGGGACAGGGCACCGGGGAGCTGTTTTTT
CDR3: CAIRGQGTGELFF
size: NA
D: TRBD1
J: TRBJ2-2
V: TRBV10-3

DNA: TGTGCCAGCAGCCCGGGGGTACGGGAAGGGACAGATACGCAGTATTTT
CDR3: CASSPGVREGTDTQYF
size: NA
D: NA
J: TRBJ2-3
V: TRBV5-6

DNA: TGTGCCAGCAGCTTAGGGAGGGCTGGGGCCAACGTCCTGACTTTC
CDR3: CASSLGRAGANVLTF
size: NA
D: NA
J: TRBJ2-6
V: TRBV11-2

DNA: TGTGCCAGCAGCCAAGGACAGGGCGCGATACAGCCCCAGCATTTT
CDR3: CASSQGQGAIQPQHF
size: NA
D: TRBD1
J: TRBJ1-5
V: TRBV3-1/TRBV3-2

DNA: TGTGCCAGTAGTCAATTTCTTTCCGCCGGGACAGGGGAGAAAAACACCATATATTTT
CDR3: CASSQFLSAGTGEKNTIYF
size: NA
D: TRBD1
J: TRBJ1-3
V: TRBV19

DNA: TGTGCCAGCATCCCGGGAAGGCAAGAGACCCAGTACTTC
CDR3: CASIPGRQETQYF
size: NA
D: NA
J: TRBJ2-5
V: TRBV7-2

DNA: TGTGCCAGCAGCTTAGACCGCGGGAGCTCCTACAATGAGCAGTTCTTC
CDR3: CASSLDRGSSYNEQFF
size: NA
D: TRBD2
J: TRBJ2-1
V: TRBV11-3

DNA: TGTGCCAGCGTCCATTCAACAGGGTATAATTCACCCCTCCACTTT
CDR3: CASVHSTGYNSPLHF
size: NA
D: NA
J: TRBJ1-6
V: TRBV28

DNA: TGTGCCAGCAGTCAACTACAGGGGTACGAGCAGTACTTC
CDR3: CASSQLQGYEQYF
size: once
D: TRBD1
J: TRBJ2-7
V: TRBV12-3/TRBV12-4

DNA: TGTGCCAGCAGCCAAGGGGGACAGGGCATCCTATATCCCACCGGGGAGCTGTTTTTT
CDR3: CASSQGGQGILYPTGELFF
size: NA
D: TRBD1
J: TRBJ2-2
V: TRBV4-2

DNA: TGTGCCAGCAGTCAAAACAGGTTAAACATTCAGTACTTC
CDR3: CASSQNRLNIQYF
size: NA
D: NA
J: TRBJ2-4
V: TRBV27

DNA: TGTGCCACCAAACAGGGACAGGTCTCCGATCAGCCCCAGCATTTT
CDR3: CATKQGQVSDQPQHF
size: NA
D: TRBD1
J: TRBJ1-5
V: TRBV27

DNA: TGCGCCAGCAGCTTGCAGGGGAACTATGGCTACACCTTC
CDR3: CASSLQGNYGYTF
size: NA
D: NA
J: TRBJ1-2
V: TRBV5-1

DNA: TGTGCCAGCAGCTACCGGGACAGCTCCTACGAGCAGTACTTC
CDR3: CASSYRDSSYEQYF
size: NA
D: TRBD1
J: TRBJ2-7
V: TRBV13

DNA: TGTGCCAGCAGCCAAGTGGCTAGCGGGAAGGAGACCCAGTACTTC
CDR3: CASSQVASGKETQYF
size: once
D: TRBD2
J: TRBJ2-5
V: TRBV16

DNA: TGTGCCTGGAGTGTATCTTCCTATGGCTACACCTTC
CDR3: CAWSVSSYGYTF
size: NA
D: NA
J: TRBJ1-2
V: TRBV30

DNA: TGTGCCAGCAGTTATGAGTACGGGGAGCTGTTTTTT
CDR3: CASSYEYGELFF
size: NA
D: NA
J: TRBJ2-2
V: TRBV6-5

DNA: TGTGCCAGCTCACCGTCAGCAGGGTCCGGGTCCTACGAGCAGTACTTC
CDR3: CASSPSAGSGSYEQYF
size: NA
D: NA
J: TRBJ2-7
V: TRBV18

DNA: TGTGCCAGCAGCCCCCTAACAGGGGTCAGCACAGATACGCAGTATTTT
CDR3: CASSPLTGVSTDTQYF
size: NA
D: TRBD1
J: TRBJ2-3
V: TRBV7-8

DNA: TGTGCCAGCAGCCCTGGCAACACCATATATTTT
CDR3: CASSPGNTIYF
size: NA
D: NA
J: TRBJ1-3
V: TRBV11-2

DNA: TGTGCCAGCAGCCACTATAGCAATCAGCCCCAGCATTTT
CDR3: CASSHYSNQPQHF
size: NA
D: NA
J: TRBJ1-5
V: TRBV6-5

DNA: TGCAGTGGTAGTGGCCGGACTAATGAAAAACTGTTTTTT
CDR3: CSGSGRTNEKLFF
size: NA
D: NA
J: TRBJ1-4
V: TRBV20-1

DNA: TGTGCCAGCAGCCAAGCGATAGCGGAGGGAGAGGAGCAGTACTTC
CDR3: CASSQAIAEGEEQYF
size: NA
D: NA
J: TRBJ2-7
V: TRBV4-2

DNA: TGCAGCGCACAGTCAACTAATGAAAAACTGTTTTTT
CDR3: CSAQSTNEKLFF
size: NA
D: NA
J: TRBJ1-4
V: TRBV29-1

DNA: TGTGCCTGGACCGCGCAAGGACTGCTGGACTATGGCTACACCTTC
CDR3: CAWTAQGLLDYGYTF
size: NA
D: NA
J: TRBJ1-2
V: TRBV30

DNA: TGTGCCAGCAGCTCCAACGACAGGGGAACTGGTGGCTACACCTTC
CDR3: CASSSNDRGTGGYTF
size: NA
D: TRBD1
J: TRBJ1-2
V: TRBV7-2

DNA: TGTGCCAGTAGTACTGTCCCGGGACAGGGAGAAGATTCAAATGGCTACACCTTC
CDR3: CASSTVPGQGEDSNGYTF
size: once
D: TRBD1
J: TRBJ1-2
V: TRBV19

DNA: TGTGCCAGTCCTAGCGGGGTTACCTACAATGAGCAGTTCTTC
CDR3: CASPSGVTYNEQFF
size: NA
D: TRBD2
J: TRBJ2-1
V: TRBV6-5

DNA: TGCAGCGTTGAAGATTCGGACAGGGGTGAAAAACTGTTTTTT
CDR3: CSVEDSDRGEKLFF
size: NA
D: TRBD1
J: TRBJ1-4
V: TRBV29-1

DNA: TGTGCCAGCAGCTTATACAGGGGTGACAATGAGCAGTTCTTC
CDR3: CASSLYRGDNEQFF
size: NA
D: TRBD1
J: TRBJ2-1
V: TRBV7-6

DNA: NA
CDR3: CASSTSGQSTDTQYF
size: NA
D: NA
J: TRBJ2-3
V: TRBV27

DNA: TGTGCCAGAAGCTTGGTACCTAGGTGGGAGACCCAGTACTTC
CDR3: CARSLVPRWETQYF
size: NA
D: NA
J: TRBJ2-5
V: TRBV5-3

DNA: TGTGCCAGCAGCGTACGACAGGCGGGCTCCTACAATGAGCAGTTCTTC
CDR3: CASSVRQAGSYNEQFF
size: NA
D: NA
J: TRBJ2-1
V: TRBV9

DNA: TGTGCCAGCAGTTATCCGGACACGGCGGGGAAAACCTTC
CDR3: CASSYPDTAGKTF
size: NA
D: NA
J: TRBJ1-2
V: TRBV6-2/TRBV6-3

DNA: TGCGCCAGCAGGGGGGCAGGGGGCTCGAGAACTGAAGCTTTCTTT
CDR3: CASRGAGGSRTEAFF
size: NA
D: TRBD1
J: TRBJ1-1
V: TRBV5-1

DNA: TGTGCCAGCAGCATAGCGGGAGCGAAATTCGAGCAGTTCTTC
CDR3: CASSIAGAKFEQFF
size: NA
D: TRBD2
J: TRBJ2-1
V: TRBV6-5

DNA: TGCGCCAGCAGCCAAGCTTCGCTACTAGCGGGAAACAATGAGCAGTTCTTC
CDR3: CASSQASLLAGNNEQFF
size: NA
D: TRBD2
J: TRBJ2-1
V: TRBV4-3

DNA: TGCGCCAGCAGCTTGGAGGGGGGGACAGATACGCAGTATTTT
CDR3: CASSLEGGTDTQYF
size: NA
D: NA
J: TRBJ2-3
V: TRBV5-1

DNA: TGTGCCAGCAGTCCAGCTGGACTAGCGCGCACTGGGGCCAACGTCCTGACTTTC
CDR3: CASSPAGLARTGANVLTF
size: NA
D: TRBD2
J: TRBJ2-6
V: TRBV27

DNA: TGTGCCAGCAGCCAAACGCGGTCAGGGTCATCCTACGAGCAGTACTTC
CDR3: CASSQTRSGSSYEQYF
size: NA
D: NA
J: TRBJ2-7
V: TRBV6-6